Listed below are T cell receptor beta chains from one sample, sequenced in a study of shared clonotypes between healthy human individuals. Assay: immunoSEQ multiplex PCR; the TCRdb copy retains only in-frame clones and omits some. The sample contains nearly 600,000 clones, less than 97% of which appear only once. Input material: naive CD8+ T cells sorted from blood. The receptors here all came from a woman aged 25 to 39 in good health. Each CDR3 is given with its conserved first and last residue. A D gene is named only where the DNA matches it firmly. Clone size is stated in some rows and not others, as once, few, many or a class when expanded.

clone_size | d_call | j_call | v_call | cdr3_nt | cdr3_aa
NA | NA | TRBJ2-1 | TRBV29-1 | TGCAGCGTTGAAATTTGGGAGTGGGAGCAGTTCTTC | CSVEIWEWEQFF
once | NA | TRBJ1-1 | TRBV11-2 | TGTGCCAGCAGCTTAGTAGGCAAAAGGTACACTGAAGCTTTCTTT | CASSLVGKRYTEAFF
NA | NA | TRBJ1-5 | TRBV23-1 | TGCGCCAGCAGTCACGGGGGGGACGGCAATCAGCCCCAGCATTTT | CASSHGGDGNQPQHF
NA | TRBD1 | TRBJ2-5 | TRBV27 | TGTGCCAGCAGTAACGGGACAGGGGGCTTAGAGACCCAGTACTTC | CASSNGTGGLETQYF
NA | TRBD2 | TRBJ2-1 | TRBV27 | TGTGCCAGCAGCACACGGACTAGCGGATCCTACAATGAGCAGTTCTTC | CASSTRTSGSYNEQFF
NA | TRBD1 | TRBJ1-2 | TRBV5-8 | TGTGCCAGCACCTTGGGTGGGACAGCCGCTAACTATGGCTACACCTTC | CASTLGGTAANYGYTF
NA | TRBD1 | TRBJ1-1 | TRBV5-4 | TGTGCCATCCGGGACAGGGATACAGCTTTCTTT | CAIRDRDTAFF
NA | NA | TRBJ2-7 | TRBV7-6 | TGTGCCAGCATCATTCTCGACAAGACCTACGAGCAGTACTTC | CASIILDKTYEQYF
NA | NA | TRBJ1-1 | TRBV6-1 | TGTGCCATTCGAGGAAGGGAGAACACTGAAGCTTTCTTT | CAIRGRENTEAFF
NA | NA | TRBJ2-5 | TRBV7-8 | TGTGCCAGCAGCTCCAGGGGACGGCGCGCAGAGACCCAGTACTTC | CASSSRGRRAETQYF
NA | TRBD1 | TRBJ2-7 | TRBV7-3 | TGTGCCAGCAGCTTCCACGGACAGGGACCCTACGAGCAGTACTTC | CASSFHGQGPYEQYF
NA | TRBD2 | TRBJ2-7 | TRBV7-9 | TGTGCCAGCAGCCTGGTTTCGTCTGCGGGAGGCCCATCGCCCTACGAGCAGTACTTC | CASSLVSSAGGPSPYEQYF
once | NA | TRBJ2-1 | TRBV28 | TGTGCCAGCAGTTTATTCGGGCGCAATGAGCAGTTCTTC | CASSLFGRNEQFF
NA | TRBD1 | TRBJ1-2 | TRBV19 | TGTGCCAGTACCGGGACAGGGGGCAGCTATGGCTACACCTTC | CASTGTGGSYGYTF